The sequence of this T cell receptor beta chain was determined in a study of blood T cell repertoires in COVID-19. At the level of the study: PBMCs, B-cell-depleted T cells, or T cells were the source of the cDNA or gDNA that made up the material.

The repertoire was sequenced with immunoSEQ multiplex PCR; TCRdb's copy has only in-frame clones and lacks some. The table shows some 70,000 clones, with roughly 88% occurring only once. Sequenced input: peripheral blood. The sequence was obtained from a man between 65 and 80 years old with active or convalescent COVID-19.

CDR3 protein: CASSRGAGAYEQYF. The DNA for the CDR3 is TGTGCCAGTAGCAGAGGCGCAGGGGCCTACGAGCAGTACTTC. The rearrangement joins TRBV9 to TRBJ2-7, with a possible D match to TRBD1 (6 bases). V lost 8 bases to trimming and J lost 2 bases, with 17 bases between them. Germline V lookup: CDR1 SGDLS, CDR2 YYNGEE. This CDR3 comprises 14 residues.